This record looks at one T cell receptor (beta chain) sequence and its context. Its antigen is as yet unknown. This sample was taken from a study of T cells after yellow fever vaccination. In the study overall: Some fractions had low cell numbers, and these were prepared with SMART-Seq v4 Ultra Low Input. Study findings and constraints: Clones from primary vaccination mostly reappeared after the booster (less than 98% CD4, about 88% CD8). A small proportion of clonotypes was detected in both the CD4 and CD8 compartments.

Germline values: CDR1 DFQATT, CDR2 SNEGSKA (reference sequence). This CDR3 comprises 13 residues. V dropped 6 bases and J dropped 3 bases, with 14 bases sitting between them. UMIs were added to TCR cDNA along with a universal primer site when it was made by 5'RACE template switching. TCRdb reprocessed the 5' RACE reads with MiXCR, giving one entry per CDR3 protein. Here the sample spans just under 600,000 distinct CDR3 sequences, roughly 12% being singletons. The receptor was isolated from a young man who received the YFV17D yellow fever vaccine. The chain links TRBV20-1 to TRBJ2-5, with D unclear. The sequencing used PBMCs, collected on the day of the yellow fever booster vaccination. The CDR3 DNA sequence: TGCAGTGCGAGAACAATGATCGAAGAGACCCAGTACTTC. Translating gives CSARTMIEETQYF.